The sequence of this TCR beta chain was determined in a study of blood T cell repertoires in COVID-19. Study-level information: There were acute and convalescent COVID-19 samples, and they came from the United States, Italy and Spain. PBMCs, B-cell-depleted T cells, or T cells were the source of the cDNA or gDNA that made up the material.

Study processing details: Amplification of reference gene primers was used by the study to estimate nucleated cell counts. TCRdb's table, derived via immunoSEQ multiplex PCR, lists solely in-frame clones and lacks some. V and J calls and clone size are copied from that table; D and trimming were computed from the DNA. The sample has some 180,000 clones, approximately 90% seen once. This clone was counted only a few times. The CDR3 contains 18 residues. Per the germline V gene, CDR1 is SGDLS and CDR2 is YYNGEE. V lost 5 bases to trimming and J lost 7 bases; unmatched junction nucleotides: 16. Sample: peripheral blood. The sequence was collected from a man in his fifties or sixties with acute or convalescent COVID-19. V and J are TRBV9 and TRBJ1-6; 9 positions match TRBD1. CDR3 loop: CASSDNPTGTGSNSPLHF. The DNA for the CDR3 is TGTGCCAGCAGTGACAATCCAACCGGGACAGGGTCAAATTCACCCCTCCACTTT.